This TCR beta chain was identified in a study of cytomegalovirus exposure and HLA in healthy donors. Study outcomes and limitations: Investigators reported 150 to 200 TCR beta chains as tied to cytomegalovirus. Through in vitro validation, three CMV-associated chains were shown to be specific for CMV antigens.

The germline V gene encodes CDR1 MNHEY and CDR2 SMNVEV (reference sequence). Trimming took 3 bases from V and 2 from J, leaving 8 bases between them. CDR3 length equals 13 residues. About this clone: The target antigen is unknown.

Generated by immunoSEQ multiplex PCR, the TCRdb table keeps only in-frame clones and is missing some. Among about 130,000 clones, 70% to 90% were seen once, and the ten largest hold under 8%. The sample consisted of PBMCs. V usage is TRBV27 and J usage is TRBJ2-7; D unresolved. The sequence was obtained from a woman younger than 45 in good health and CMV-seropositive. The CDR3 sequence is CASSLGKTYEQYF. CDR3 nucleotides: TGTGCCAGCAGTTTGGGCAAGACCTACGAGCAGTACTTC.